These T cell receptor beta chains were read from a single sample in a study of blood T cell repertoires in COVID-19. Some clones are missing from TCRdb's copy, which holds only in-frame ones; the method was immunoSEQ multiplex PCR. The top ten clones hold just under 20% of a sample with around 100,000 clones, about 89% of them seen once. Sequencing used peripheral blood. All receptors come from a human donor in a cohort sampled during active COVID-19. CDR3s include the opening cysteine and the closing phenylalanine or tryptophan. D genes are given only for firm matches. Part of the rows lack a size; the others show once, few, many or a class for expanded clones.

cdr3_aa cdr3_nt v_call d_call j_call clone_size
CASSVGSGGETQYF TGTGCCAGCAGCGTAGGGAGCGGTGGGGAGACCCAGTACTTC TRBV9 . TRBJ2-5 few
CASSLADNSPLHF TGTGCCAGCAGCTTAGCCGATAATTCACCCCTCCACTTT TRBV11-1 . TRBJ1-6 .
CATSDRASRTGLYQPQHF TGTGCCACCAGTGATCGAGCTTCGAGGACAGGGCTTTATCAGCCCCAGCATTTT TRBV24-1 TRBD1 TRBJ1-5 .
CASNPTVDTDTQYF TGCGCCAGCAACCCGACAGTCGACACAGATACGCAGTATTTT TRBV5-1 . TRBJ2-3 .
CASSKGESGDTQYF TGTGCCAGCAGCAAAGGGGAGTCGGGAGATACGCAGTATTTT TRBV21-1 . TRBJ2-3 .
CASSHPLFRQGAREQYF TGTGCCAGCAGCCACCCCCTTTTTAGACAGGGGGCGCGAGAGCAGTACTTC TRBV7-9 TRBD1 TRBJ2-7 .
CASSTAGRGSRQYF TGTGCCAGCAGTACGGCGGGACGTGGTTCTAGACAGTACTTC TRBV27 . TRBJ2-7 .
CASSFTSGEADTQYF TGTGCCAGCAGCTTTACTAGCGGGGAGGCAGATACGCAGTATTTT TRBV7-2 TRBD2 TRBJ2-3 .
CASSWRAGELFF TGTGCCAGCAGCTGGAGAGCCGGGGAGCTGTTTTTT TRBV6-6 . TRBJ2-2 .
CASGPSASQETQYF TGTGCTAGTGGTCCTTCCGCCAGCCAAGAGACCCAGTACTTC TRBV12-5 . TRBJ2-5 .
CASSFLGHGEAFF TGTGCCAGCAGTTTTTTGGGGCACGGTGAAGCTTTCTTT TRBV28 . TRBJ1-1 .
CASSLVGQPQHF TGTGCCAGCAGTTTAGTCGGTCAGCCCCAGCATTTT TRBV12-3/TRBV12-4 . TRBJ1-5 .
CASSRAGSYEQYF TGTGCCAGCAGCAGAGCGGGGTCCTACGAGCAGTACTTC TRBV9 TRBD2 TRBJ2-7 .
CASSQVTGAYNTEAFF TGCGCCAGCAGTCAAGTGACAGGGGCCTACAACACTGAAGCTTTCTTT TRBV10-2 TRBD1 TRBJ1-1 .
CASSLSSGAQETQYF TGTGCCAGCAGTTTATCTTCAGGGGCCCAAGAGACCCAGTACTTC TRBV28 . TRBJ2-5 .
CASSEALSGDLGQFF TGTGCCAGCAGTGAAGCTCTTTCAGGGGATTTAGGGCAGTTCTTC TRBV6-1 . TRBJ2-1 .
CASSSTSAPSSYEQYF TGTGCCAGCAGCAGCACTAGCGCCCCGAGCTCCTACGAGCAGTACTTC TRBV5-4 TRBD2 TRBJ2-7 .
CASSYGATQYF TGTGCCAGCAGTTACGGGGCAACCCAGTACTTC TRBV6-5 . TRBJ2-5 .
CASSQGTGEEVEQFF TGTGCCAGCAGCCAAGGTACGGGGGAGGAGGTTGAGCAGTTCTTC TRBV3-1/TRBV3-2 . TRBJ2-1 .
CASSGTDSGEAFF TGTGCCAGCAGCGGTACTGACAGTGGTGAAGCTTTCTTT TRBV11-2 . TRBJ1-1 once
CASESGLASYNEQFF TGTGCCAGCGAATCGGGACTAGCCTCCTACAATGAGCAGTTCTTC TRBV28 TRBD2 TRBJ2-1 .
CASSLVPTGVRGYTF TGTGCCAGCAGCTTGGTTCCGACAGGGGTTAGGGGCTACACCTTC TRBV5-6 TRBD1 TRBJ1-2 .
CASSYGEEKLFF TGTGCCAGCAGTTACGGAGAGGAAAAACTGTTTTTT TRBV6-6 . TRBJ1-4 .
CASSVRVLQANQPQHF TGTGCCAGCAGCGTTAGGGTGTTACAGGCCAATCAGCCCCAGCATTTT TRBV7-8 . TRBJ1-5 .
CASSPRPETSGYNEQFF TGTGCCAGCTCACCCCGGCCGGAGACTAGCGGGTACAATGAGCAGTTCTTC TRBV18 TRBD2 TRBJ2-1 .